The 30 T cell receptor beta chains in this list originate from one sample, sequenced in a study of T cell changes during pregnancy in multiple sclerosis. Assay used: immunoSEQ multiplex PCR; TCRdb lists only in-frame clones, some missing. The sample lists approximately 44,000 clones, just under 95% occurring once. Sequenced material: CD4+ T cells from peripheral blood mononuclear cells, taken in the first trimester of pregnancy. The receptors here all came from a female donor with multiple sclerosis, enrolled in a pregnancy study.

The V call is TRBV28, the J call TRBJ1-5; 8 bases align to TRBD1. The germline gives CDR1 MDHEN, CDR2 SYDVKM. The ends lost 2 bases at V and 3 bases at J; junction bases unmatched: 3. The CDR3 is made up of 15 amino acids. CDR3 DNA sequence: TGTGCCAGCAGTTTACAGGACAGGGCCAATCAGCCCCAGCATTTT. This translates into CASSLQDRANQPQHF.

The rearrangement links TRBV30 to TRBJ2-7; TRBD2 is a possible D gene (5 bases). Germline V lookup: CDR1 GTSNPN, CDR2 SVGIG (reference sequence). This CDR3 is built from 12 residues. V was trimmed by 5 bases and J by 0 bases, leaving 8 bases between them. This CDR3 reads CAWGGGSYEQYF. The CDR3 nucleotides read TGTGCCTGGGGTGGAGGCTCCTACGAGCAGTACTTC. The entire variable domain, with the rest obtained from reference TRBV30 and TRBJ2-7, is as follows: SQTIHQWPATLVQPVGSPLSLECTVEGTSNPNLYWYRQAAGRGLQLLFYSVGIGQISSEVPQNLSASRPQDRQFILSSKKLLLSDSGFYLCAWGGGSYEQYFGPGTRLTVT.

The chain has TRBV19 and TRBJ2-3, with TRBD1 identical over 11 bases. Unmatched junction bases numbered 7, after V lost 6 bases and J lost 5 bases. The CDR3 runs to 15 residues. Germline-derived CDR1 and CDR2 are LNHDA and SQIVND (reference sequence). This chain's CDR3 is CASRDTGTGGDTQYF. Written as DNA, the CDR3 is TGTGCCAGTAGGGACACCGGGACAGGGGGAGATACGCAGTATTTT.

The rearrangement joins TRBV29-1 to TRBJ2-2; D is perhaps TRBD2 (6 bases). V gave up 6 bases and J gave up 5 bases, with 16 bases separating them. Germline V gene sequence: CDR1 SQVTM, CDR2 ANQGSEA. The length of the CDR3 is 14 residues. CDR3 sequence reads: CSVRMTSYTGELFF. The CDR3 DNA is TGCAGCGTGAGAATGACTAGTTATACCGGGGAGCTGTTTTTT.

This sequence joins TRBV19 and TRBJ1-5, with D unclear. CDR3 size: 15 residues. Between the trimmed V and J ends, which lost 0 bases and 6 bases, there was a span of 12 bases. Looked up from germline, CDR1 is LNHDA and CDR2 is SQIVND (reference sequence). CDR3 protein: CASSIEAGRGQPQHF. CDR3 DNA: TGTGCCAGTAGTATAGAAGCTGGGAGAGGTCAGCCCCAGCATTTT.

Here the CDR3 reads CASSTNTGFGLTQPQHF. CDR3 nucleotides: TGTGCCAGCAGCACCAATACAGGGTTTGGGTTGACTCAGCCCCAGCATTTT. This chain joins TRBV7-8 and TRBJ1-5; a weak D match, TRBD1 (6 bases). The CDR3 sequence is 17 residues long. Looked up from germline, CDR1 is SGHVS and CDR2 is FQNEAQ. V lost 5 bases to trimming and J lost 6 bases, with 23 bases between them.

The rearrangement joins TRBV7-9 to TRBJ1-3; no firm D call. The CDR3 totals 16 residues. Between the trimmed V and J ends, which lost 3 bases and 0 bases, there was a span of 12 bases. Germline values: CDR1 SEHNR, CDR2 FQNEAQ (reference sequence). The CDR3: CASSFIHASSGNTIYF. For the CDR3, the DNA is TGTGCCAGCAGCTTTATTCACGCGAGCTCTGGAAACACCATATATTTT.

This rearrangement joins TRBV7-6 to TRBJ2-1; 10 bases align to TRBD2. The CDR3 is made up of 15 amino acids. Germline lookup yields CDR1 SGHVS and CDR2 FNYEAQ. V shed 5 bases, J shed 3 bases, and the junction held 4 bases outside the gene matches. The CDR3 region is CASSARTSGYNEQFF. CDR3 nucleotides: TGTGCCAGCAGCGCCCGGACTAGCGGCTACAATGAGCAGTTCTTC.

V gene TRBV21-1 combines with J gene TRBJ2-3; no check of the table's D call, TRBD2, against the DNA was made. TRBV21-1 is a known pseudogene. The length of the CDR3 is 13 residues. DNA of the CDR3: TGTGCCAGCAGCCCTAAACGGGGGAATACGCAGTATTTT. It yields the protein CASSPKRGNTQYF.

The count of this clone is one. This sequence joins TRBV6-5 and TRBJ2-2; 7 bases match TRBD2. The CDR3 is 16 residues long. V was clipped by 4 bases and J by 6 bases; unmatched bases: 11. Germline CDR1 is MNHEY and CDR2 is SVGAGI. The DNA of the CDR3 is TGTGCCAGCAGTTGGGGTACGGGAGGTATGGCCGGGGAGCTGTTTTTT. Translating gives CASSWGTGGMAGELFF.

J is TRBJ2-7 and V is TRBV6-1; D is unclear. The CDR3 consists of 14 residues. Trimming stripped 2 bases from V and 3 bases from J, with 11 bases between. In germline, CDR1 is MNHNS, CDR2 SASEGT. In nucleotides, the CDR3 is TGTGCCAGCAGTGAAAACCACAAGAACTACGAGCAGTACTTC. Its translation: CASSENHKNYEQYF.

The chain recombines TRBV30 with TRBJ1-5; a weak D match, TRBD1 (6 bases). The CDR3 is 14 residues long. Germline CDR1 GTSNPN, CDR2 SVGIG (reference sequence). Deletions cut 0 bases from V and 3 bases from J, with 9 bases between. The CDR3 here is CAWSVQGANQPQHF. CDR3 DNA: TGTGCCTGGAGTGTACAGGGAGCCAATCAGCCCCAGCATTTT.

The rearrangement joins TRBV12-2 to TRBJ2-3; the table's D call of TRBD2 was not tested on the DNA. TRBV12-2 is designated a pseudogene. CDR3 length: 19 amino acids. CDR3 amino acids: CASRPRRGGSKGSTDTQYF. In DNA form, the CDR3 reads TGTGCAAGTCGCCCCCGGCGGGGCGGGAGTAAGGGTAGCACAGATACGCAGTATTTT.

The chain recombines TRBV27 with TRBJ1-5; D is undetermined. V lost 1 base and J lost 6, with 4 bases in between. Germline loops: CDR1 MNHEY, CDR2 SMNVEV (reference sequence). CDR3 length: 12 amino acids. The CDR3 DNA reads as TGTGCCAGCAGTTTATACGGTCAGCCCCAGCATTTT. Protein: CASSLYGQPQHF.

V usage is TRBV19 and J usage is TRBJ2-7; 8 bases map to TRBD1. With V trimmed by 4 bases and J by 3 bases, 5 bases remained unmatched. The CDR3 runs 14 residues. Germline CDR1 and CDR2: LNHDA and SQIVND (reference sequence). CDR3 DNA sequence: TGTGCCAGTAGTAGGGGGACAGGCTACTACGAGCAGTACTTC. It yields the protein CASSRGTGYYEQYF. The full variable domain, in which reference TRBV19 and TRBJ2-7 provide the parts outside the CDR3, is DGGITQSPKYLFRKEGQNVTLSCEQNLNHDAMYWYRQDPGQGLRLIYYSQIVNDFQKGDIAEGYSVSREKKESFPLTVTSAQKNPTAFYLCASSRGTGYYEQYFGPGTRLTVT.

For the CDR3, the DNA is TGTGCCAGCAGTTCCACCGGGACTAGCGGGAGCTACGAGCAGTACTTC. This gives the protein CASSSTGTSGSYEQYF. This chain connects TRBV27 to TRBJ2-7; 14 bases match TRBD2. Germline loops: CDR1 MNHEY, CDR2 SMNVEV (reference sequence). The ends lost 4 bases at V and 3 bases at J; junction bases unmatched: 5. This CDR3 comprises 16 residues.

The V and J genes are TRBV5-4 and TRBJ1-4, with unresolved D. CDR3 length equals 14 residues. V lost 5 bases, J lost 0 bases, and 8 bases lay in between. Germline V gene sequence: CDR1 SGHNT, CDR2 YYREEE (reference sequence). The CDR3 loop is CASSSGTTNEKLFF. The CDR3 nucleotides are TGTGCCAGCAGTAGCGGGACAACTAATGAAAAACTGTTTTTT.

This clone has more than one count but fewer than ten. The chain uses TRBV6-5 and TRBJ2-7; D possibly corresponds to TRBD1 (5 bases). The germline CDR1 and CDR2 sequences are MNHEY and SVGAGI. The CDR3 runs 14 residues. The V gene lost 0 bases and the J gene lost 2 bases, with 8 bases spanning the gap. The CDR3 region has the DNA TGTGCCAGCAGTTACTCGAAGGGGACCTACGAGCAGTACTTC. It specifies CASSYSKGTYEQYF.

The V and J genes are TRBV7-2 and TRBJ2-7, with TRBD2 identical over 12 bases. Germline V gene data show CDR1 as SGHTA and CDR2 as FQGNSA. The CDR3 is 15 amino acids. V shed 4 bases and J 3 bases; nucleotides not matched to a gene: 4. As DNA, the CDR3 is TGTGCCAGCAGCTCGCTAGCGGGAGGGTACTACGAGCAGTACTTC. It yields the protein CASSSLAGGYYEQYF. The full variable domain, rest sourced from reference TRBV7-2 and TRBJ2-7, is GAGVSQSPSNKVTEKGKDVELRCDPISGHTALYWYRQSLGQGLEFLIYFQGNSAPDKSGLPSDRFSAERTGGSVSTLTIQRTQQEDSAVYLCASSSLAGGYYEQYFGPGTRLTVT.

This chain links TRBV19 with TRBJ2-1; D not certain. Trimming pared 10 bases from V and 6 bases from J, leaving 19 bases between. The germline gives CDR1 LNHDA, CDR2 SQIVND (reference sequence). This CDR3 spans 14 amino acids. The CDR3 region is CATSEYAAVNEQFF. CDR3 in DNA: TGTGCCACCTCAGAGTATGCGGCCGTCAATGAGCAGTTCTTC.

This clone appeared a single time. The chain links TRBV5-1 to TRBJ2-7; 9 positions match TRBD1. CDR1 and CDR2 from the germline V gene are SGHRS and YFSETQ. The CDR3 extends over 14 amino acids. V lost 2 bases and J lost 7; bases outside the gene matches: 7. CDR3 nucleotides: TGCGCCAGCAGCTTTGGACAGGGGTTTCTTGAGCAGTACTTC. It codes for CASSFGQGFLEQYF. Full variable domain (outside the CDR3, taken from reference TRBV5-1 and TRBJ2-7): KAGVTQTPRYLIKTRGQQVTLSCSPISGHRSVSWYQQTPGQGLQFLFEYFSETQRNKGNFPGRFSGRQFSNSRSEMNVSTLELGDSALYLCASSFGQGFLEQYFGPGTRLTVT.

The CDR3 coding sequence is TGTGCCAGCAAAAGATGGGACAGTGAAGAAAAACTGTTTTTT. Translating gives CASKRWDSEEKLFF. V usage is TRBV2 and J usage is TRBJ1-4, with 7 bases fitting TRBD1. The V gene's germline CDR1 is SNHLY and CDR2 FYNNEI. The J segment lost 8 bases and the V segment lost 7 bases, leaving 10 bases of the junction unmatched. CDR3 length equals 14 residues.

The rearrangement links TRBV18 to TRBJ2-7, with 8 bases that match TRBD2. Germline-derived CDR1 and CDR2 are KGHSH and LQKENI. This CDR3 spans 17 amino acids. With V trimmed by 3 bases and J by 5 bases, 15 bases remained unmatched. CDR3 sequence: CASSPRAAGTSWHEQYF. For the CDR3, the DNA is TGTGCCAGCTCACCTAGGGCAGCCGGGACTAGTTGGCACGAGCAGTACTTC.

The V call is TRBV13, the J call TRBJ1-3; 8 bases align to TRBD1. Per germline, CDR1 PRHDT and CDR2 FYEKMQ (reference sequence). V gave up 7 bases and J gave up 3 bases; unmatched junction bases: 11. The CDR3 runs 16 residues. CDR3 residues: CASTGGQARLGNTIYF. The CDR3 coding sequence is TGTGCCAGCACCGGGGGACAGGCCAGACTTGGAAACACCATATATTTT.

The J gene is TRBJ2-4, the V gene TRBV6-1; D might be TRBD1 (6 bases). V was clipped by 6 bases and J by 7 bases, with 13 bases between them. The V gene's germline CDR1 is MNHNS and CDR2 SASEGT. The CDR3 consists of 13 residues. CDR3 bases: TGTGCCAGCAGCCCGACAGGATTGAACATTCAGTACTTC. Translated, it gives CASSPTGLNIQYF.

The V call is TRBV27, the J call TRBJ2-5; D is unresolved. Germline V lookup: CDR1 MNHEY, CDR2 SMNVEV (reference sequence). The CDR3 has 11 residues. Trimming pared 5 bases from V and 4 bases from J, leaving 5 bases between. The CDR3 DNA reads as TGTGCCAGCAGTCTCTCAGAGACCCAGTACTTC. Translated: CASSLSETQYF.

The chain combines TRBV20-1 with TRBJ2-7, with a weak D call TRBD2 (5 bases). V dropped 6 bases and J dropped 4 bases, with 10 bases sitting between them. Germline V gene data show CDR1 as DFQATT and CDR2 as SNEGSKA (reference sequence). The CDR3 is made up of 11 amino acids. The CDR3 DNA reads as TGCAGTGCCCCTCGGGGTTACGAGCAGTACTTC. Residues: CSAPRGYEQYF.

The chain uses TRBV7-9 and TRBJ2-7; 7 bases line up with TRBD2. This CDR3 is 15 amino acids long. V lost 4 bases, J lost 2 bases, and 8 bases stayed unmatched. Germline lookup yields CDR1 SEHNR and CDR2 FQNEAQ (reference sequence). The CDR3 loop is CASSYLRGGTYEQYF. CDR3 DNA sequence: TGTGCCAGCAGCTATCTACGGGGAGGGACCTACGAGCAGTACTTC.

This clone was seen just once. This chain connects TRBV7-2 to TRBJ2-5; a weak D match, TRBD1 (6 bases). This CDR3 has 13 residues. Per the germline V gene, CDR1 is SGHTA and CDR2 is FQGNSA. Trimming stripped 0 bases from V and 4 bases from J, with 6 bases between. DNA for the CDR3: TGTGCCAGCAGCTTAGCCAGGGGAGAGACCCAGTACTTC. Translation gives CASSLARGETQYF.

This chain uses TRBV2 with TRBJ1-2; 8 bases are a match to TRBD1. This CDR3 is 14 amino acids long. Germline loops: CDR1 SNHLY, CDR2 FYNNEI. The V segment lost 7 bases and the J segment 2 bases; nucleotides outside the gene matches: 6. The CDR3 reads CASMPDRVNYGYTF. The CDR3 DNA follows: TGTGCCAGCATGCCGGACAGGGTGAACTATGGCTACACCTTC.